The 18 T cell receptor beta chains below were found in one sample sequenced in a study of memory CD4+ T cells and cytomegalovirus serostatus. Assay: immunoSEQ multiplex PCR; the TCRdb copy retains only in-frame clones and omits some. This table holds 55,000 to 65,000 clones, roughly three quarters found once. The sort gate was single viable CD3+CD4+CD8-CD45RO+ cells for memory CD4+ T cells. Sequences were obtained from memory CD4+ T cells from blood. These TCRs come from an adult in good health and CMV-seronegative.

This clone was seen a few times. The rearrangement links TRBV5-1 to TRBJ2-7; TRBD2 aligns across 8 bases. V shed 5 bases and J 3 bases; nucleotides not matched to a gene: 10. The length of the CDR3 is 15 residues. Germline V gives CDR1 SGHRS, CDR2 YFSETQ. This CDR3 is CASRQPELAVYEQYF. The CDR3 nucleotides are TGCGCCAGCAGACAGCCGGAACTAGCGGTCTACGAGCAGTACTTC. Looking up the rest from reference TRBV5-1 and TRBJ2-7 gives the full variable domain: KAGVTQTPRYLIKTRGQQVTLSCSPISGHRSVSWYQQTPGQGLQFLFEYFSETQRNKGNFPGRFSGRQFSNSRSEMNVSTLELGDSALYLCASRQPELAVYEQYFGPGTRLTVT.

The genes are TRBV12-5 and TRBJ1-5; 7 bases are shared with TRBD1. With V trimmed by 1 base and J by 9 bases, 9 bases remained unmatched. Germline V gene lookup returns CDR1 LGHNT and CDR2 FRNRAP. The CDR3 extends over 15 amino acids. The DNA for the CDR3 is TGTGCTAGTGGTTTGGCAACCGGACAGGTCGGGCCCCAGCATTTT. It yields the protein CASGLATGQVGPQHF.

The sample holds one count of this clone. Compared with germline, one end of the junction differs, possibly owing to a read error. The chain couples TRBV20-1 to TRBJ1-2, with a possible D match to TRBD1 (6 bases). Germline V gene sequence: CDR1 DFQATT, CDR2 SNEGSKA (reference sequence). CDR3 size: 11 residues. CDR3 DNA: TGTGCCATACAGGGCAACTATGGCTACACCTTC. It yields the protein CAIQGNYGYTF.

The CDR3 DNA sequence: TGTGCCAGCAGTTCCTACCTAGCGGGAGGTTACAATGAGCAGTTCTTC. It yields the protein CASSSYLAGGYNEQFF. V is TRBV27 and J is TRBJ2-1, with TRBD2 identical over 11 bases. Unmatched junction bases numbered 6, after V lost 4 bases and J lost 4 bases. The CDR3 loop spans 16 amino acids. The V gene's germline CDR1 is MNHEY and CDR2 SMNVEV (reference sequence).

The rearrangement joins TRBV25-1 to TRBJ2-1; TRBD2 matches at 7 bases. Germline V gene lookup returns CDR1 MGHDK and CDR2 SYGVNS. The CDR3 consists of 14 residues. Trimming removed 5 bases from V and 5 bases from J; junction bases left unmatched: 6. CDR3 DNA: TGTGCCAGCAGTCGGACGGGAGGTAACAATGAGCAGTTCTTC. Translated: CASSRTGGNNEQFF.

This chain connects TRBV27 to TRBJ2-7; D remains unclear. Germline V gene data show CDR1 as MNHEY and CDR2 as SMNVEV (reference sequence). The CDR3 runs to 15 residues. V was shortened by 2 bases and J by 0 bases, with 11 bases between the two germline ends. The CDR3 DNA is TGTGCCAGCAGTTTAGCCGCCGCGAGCTCCTACGAGCAGTACTTC. It yields the protein CASSLAAASSYEQYF.

The chain combines TRBV11-2 with TRBJ1-2, with 7 bases identical to TRBD1. Unmatched junction bases numbered 11, after V lost 5 bases and J lost 8 bases. The CDR3 length is 14 residues. Germline-derived CDR1 and CDR2 are SGHAT and FQNNGV. In DNA, the CDR3 is TGTGCCAGCAGCCCGAACAGGGGAGGGAACGGCTACACCTTC. It is translated as CASSPNRGGNGYTF.

The gene calls are TRBV4-2 and TRBJ1-4; D is ambiguous. This CDR3 has 15 residues. Per the germline V gene, CDR1 is LGHNA and CDR2 is YNFKEQ. V lost 0 bases and J 3 bases, leaving 8 bases between the germline ends. The CDR3 sequence: CASSQDRSSNEKLFF. CDR3 coding DNA: TGTGCCAGCAGCCAAGATAGGTCATCTAATGAAAAACTGTTTTTT.

The chain is built from TRBV10-3 and TRBJ1-2, with D possibly matching TRBD1 (6 bases). V was shortened by 10 bases and J by 6 bases, with 15 bases between the two germline ends. Per germline, CDR1 ENHRY and CDR2 SYGVKD. The CDR3 loop spans 12 amino acids. The CDR3 loop reads CASSPTGDGYTF. The CDR3 nucleotides are TGTGCCAGCTCACCGACAGGCGATGGCTACACCTTC.

This chain joins TRBV9 and TRBJ1-5; D uncertain. Germline V lookup: CDR1 SGDLS, CDR2 YYNGEE. V was shortened by 0 bases and J by 7 bases, with 8 bases between the two germline ends. This CDR3 is 13 amino acids long. The DNA of the CDR3 is TGTGCCAGCAGCGTAGCGGAGAGACAGCCCCAGCATTTT. It yields the protein CASSVAERQPQHF.

The J gene is TRBJ2-1, the V gene TRBV6-4; 13 bases are a match to TRBD2. V lost 5 bases to trimming and J lost 10 bases; unmatched junction nucleotides: 11. Germline values: CDR1 MRHNA, CDR2 SNTAGT. The CDR3 sequence is 16 residues long. CDR3 region: CASSHNGLAGVGEQFF. The CDR3 DNA reads TGTGCCAGCAGTCACAACGGACTAGCGGGAGTTGGGGAGCAGTTCTTC.

This rearrangement joins TRBV2 to TRBJ1-4; TRBD1 matches at 8 bases. Germline loops: CDR1 SNHLY, CDR2 FYNNEI. The length of the CDR3 is 17 residues. Trimming took 6 bases from V and 0 from J; bases not matched to a gene: 9. The CDR3 reads CASRFLGTGATNEKLFF. CDR3 DNA sequence: TGTGCCAGCAGGTTCCTCGGGACAGGAGCAACTAATGAAAAACTGTTTTTT. The full variable domain, rest sourced from reference TRBV2 and TRBJ1-4, is EPEVTQTPSHQVTQMGQEVILRCVPISNHLYFYWYRQILGQKVEFLVSFYNNEISEKSEIFDDQFSVERPDGSNFTLKIRSTKLEDSAMYFCASRFLGTGATNEKLFFGSGTQLSVL.

The rearrangement links TRBV7-9 to TRBJ2-1; D is perhaps TRBD2 (5 bases). The CDR3 extends over 15 amino acids. V lost 1 base, J lost 6 bases, and 13 bases lay in between. Germline V lookup: CDR1 SEHNR, CDR2 FQNEAQ (reference sequence). The CDR3 bases are TGTGCCAGCAGCTTAGACGGTACACGGGGCAATGAGCAGTTCTTC. It encodes CASSLDGTRGNEQFF.

The V gene is TRBV28, the J gene TRBJ1-2, with TRBD1 identical over 7 bases. Losses at the gene ends were 4 bases for V and 5 bases for J; bases not matched to a gene: 10. The CDR3 is 15 residues long. Germline V gene data show CDR1 as MDHEN and CDR2 as SYDVKM. The CDR3 reads CASSSLGTDLYGYTF. The CDR3 DNA is TGTGCCAGCAGTTCCCTAGGGACAGACCTTTATGGCTACACCTTC.

The chain carries TRBV7-2 and TRBJ1-6, with D possibly matching TRBD1 (5 bases). This CDR3 comprises 15 residues. CDR1 and CDR2 from the germline V gene are SGHTA and FQGNSA. The ends were cut back, 4 bases at V and 7 bases at J, with 14 bases in the middle. CDR3 amino acids: CASSSSRGGNSPLHF. As DNA, the CDR3 is TGTGCCAGCAGCTCAAGTAGGGGTGGGAATTCACCCCTCCACTTT.

Written as DNA, the CDR3 is TGTGCCAGTCGACGACAACAGGGATTAGCCAAAAACATTCAGTACTTC. Translated: CASRRQQGLAKNIQYF. This sequence joins TRBV27 and TRBJ2-4; possibly TRBD1 for D (6 bases). CDR1 is MNHEY and CDR2 is SMNVEV in the germline V gene (reference sequence). CDR3 length: 16 amino acids. Trimming shortened V by 9 bases and J by 0 bases, and 18 bases separated the two germline ends.

The V gene is TRBV19, the J gene TRBJ2-1, with 11 bases that match TRBD2. Trimming cost V 6 bases and J 7 bases; bases outside gene matches: 14. Germline V gives CDR1 LNHDA, CDR2 SQIVND (reference sequence). This CDR3 has 17 residues. The CDR3 loop reads CASSETLAGGGENEQFF. CDR3 coding DNA: TGTGCCAGTAGCGAGACCCTAGCGGGAGGAGGTGAGAATGAGCAGTTCTTC.

This chain links TRBV14 with TRBJ2-7; D possibly matches TRBD1 or TRBD2 (5 bases each). The V end lost 4 bases, the J end lost 2 bases, and 6 bases lay between the germline ends. The CDR3 totals 12 residues. The V gene's germline CDR1 is SGHDN and CDR2 FVKESK. The CDR3 nucleotides read TGTGCCAGCAGCCTGGGGGCCTACGAGCAGTACTTC. Encoded protein: CASSLGAYEQYF.